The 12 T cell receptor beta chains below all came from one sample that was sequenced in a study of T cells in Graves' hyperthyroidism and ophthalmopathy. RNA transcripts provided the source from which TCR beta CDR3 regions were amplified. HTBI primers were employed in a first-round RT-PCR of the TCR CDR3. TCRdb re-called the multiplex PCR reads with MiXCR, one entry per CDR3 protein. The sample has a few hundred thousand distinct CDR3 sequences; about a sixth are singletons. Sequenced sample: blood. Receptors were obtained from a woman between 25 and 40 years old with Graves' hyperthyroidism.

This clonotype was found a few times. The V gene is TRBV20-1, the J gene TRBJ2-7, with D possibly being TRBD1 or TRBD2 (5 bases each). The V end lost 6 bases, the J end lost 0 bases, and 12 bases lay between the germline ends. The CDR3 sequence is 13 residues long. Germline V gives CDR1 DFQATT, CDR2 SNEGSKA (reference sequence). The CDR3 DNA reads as TGCAGTGCCATCGGGACGGACTCCTACGAGCAGTACTTC. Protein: CSAIGTDSYEQYF.

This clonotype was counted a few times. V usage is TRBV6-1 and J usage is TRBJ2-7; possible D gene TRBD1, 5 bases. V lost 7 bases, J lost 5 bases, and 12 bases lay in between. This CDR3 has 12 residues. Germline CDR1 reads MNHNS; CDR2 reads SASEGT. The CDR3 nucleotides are TGTGCCAGCACCTCACAGGTTCACGAGCAGTACTTC. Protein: CASTSQVHEQYF.

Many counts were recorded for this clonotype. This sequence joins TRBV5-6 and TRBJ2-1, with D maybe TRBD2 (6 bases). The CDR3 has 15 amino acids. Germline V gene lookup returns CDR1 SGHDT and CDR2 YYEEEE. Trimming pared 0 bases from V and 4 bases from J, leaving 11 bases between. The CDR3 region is CASSLVQGGYNEQFF. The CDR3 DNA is TGTGCCAGCAGCTTGGTTCAGGGAGGTTACAATGAGCAGTTCTTC.

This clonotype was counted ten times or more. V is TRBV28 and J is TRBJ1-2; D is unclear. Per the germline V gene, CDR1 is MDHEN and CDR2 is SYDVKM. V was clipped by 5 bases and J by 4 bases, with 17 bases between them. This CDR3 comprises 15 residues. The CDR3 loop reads CASSLGRMKLYGYTF. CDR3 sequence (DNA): TGTGCCAGCAGTCTGGGTCGGATGAAGCTCTATGGCTACACCTTC.

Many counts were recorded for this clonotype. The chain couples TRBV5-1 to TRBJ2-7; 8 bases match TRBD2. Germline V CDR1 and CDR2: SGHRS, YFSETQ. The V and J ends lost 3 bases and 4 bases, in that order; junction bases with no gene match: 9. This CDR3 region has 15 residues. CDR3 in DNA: TGCGCCAGCAGCTGGATGGGACTAGAGGGGTACGAGCAGTACTTC. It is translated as CASSWMGLEGYEQYF.

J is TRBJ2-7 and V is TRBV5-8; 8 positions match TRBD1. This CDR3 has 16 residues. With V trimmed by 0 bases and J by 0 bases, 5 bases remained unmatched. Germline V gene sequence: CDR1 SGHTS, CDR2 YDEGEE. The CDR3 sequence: CASSLEGTGGSYEQYF. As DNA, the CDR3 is TGTGCCAGCAGCTTGGAAGGTACAGGGGGCTCCTACGAGCAGTACTTC.

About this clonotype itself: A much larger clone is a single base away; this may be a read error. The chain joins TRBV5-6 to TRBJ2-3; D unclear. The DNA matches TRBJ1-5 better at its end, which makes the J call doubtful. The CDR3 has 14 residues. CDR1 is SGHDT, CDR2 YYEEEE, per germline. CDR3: CASSGLAETDTQHF. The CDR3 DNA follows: TGTGCCAGCAGCGGACTAGCGGAAACAGATACGCAGCATTTT.

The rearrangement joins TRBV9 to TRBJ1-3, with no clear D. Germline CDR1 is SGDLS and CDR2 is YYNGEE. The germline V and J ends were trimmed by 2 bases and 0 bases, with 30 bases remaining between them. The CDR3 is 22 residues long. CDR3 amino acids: CASSVRPVGSPEETSSGNTIYF. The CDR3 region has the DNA TGTGCCAGCAGCGTGCGCCCAGTGGGGTCCCCCGAAGAAACTTCCTCTGGAAACACCATATATTTT.

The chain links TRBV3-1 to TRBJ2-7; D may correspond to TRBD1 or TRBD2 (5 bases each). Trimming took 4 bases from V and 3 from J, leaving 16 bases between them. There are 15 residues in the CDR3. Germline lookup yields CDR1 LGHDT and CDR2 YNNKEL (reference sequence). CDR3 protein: CASSLDVGDLYEQYF. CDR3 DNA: TGTGCCAGCAGCCTAGATGTGGGGGATCTCTACGAGCAGTACTTC.

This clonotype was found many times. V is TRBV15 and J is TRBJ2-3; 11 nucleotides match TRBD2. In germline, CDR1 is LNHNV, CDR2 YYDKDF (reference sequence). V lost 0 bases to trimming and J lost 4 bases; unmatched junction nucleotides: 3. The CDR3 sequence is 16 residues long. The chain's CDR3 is CATSRDQLAGADTQYF. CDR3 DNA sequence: TGTGCCACCAGCAGAGACCAACTAGCGGGAGCAGATACGCAGTATTTT.

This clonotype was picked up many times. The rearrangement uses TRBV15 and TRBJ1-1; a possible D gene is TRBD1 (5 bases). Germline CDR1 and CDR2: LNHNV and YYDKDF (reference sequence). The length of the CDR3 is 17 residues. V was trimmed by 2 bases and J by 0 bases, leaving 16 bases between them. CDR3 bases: TGTGCCACCAGCAGATTTCAGGGAGAAGGGGTGAACACTGAAGCTTTCTTT. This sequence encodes CATSRFQGEGVNTEAFF.

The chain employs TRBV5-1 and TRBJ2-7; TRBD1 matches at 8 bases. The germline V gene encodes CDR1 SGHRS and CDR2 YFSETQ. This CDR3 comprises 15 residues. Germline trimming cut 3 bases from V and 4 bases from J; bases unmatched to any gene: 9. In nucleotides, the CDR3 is TGCGCCAGCAGCTCGGGACAGGAGATAATATACGAGCAGTACTTC. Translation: CASSSGQEIIYEQYF.